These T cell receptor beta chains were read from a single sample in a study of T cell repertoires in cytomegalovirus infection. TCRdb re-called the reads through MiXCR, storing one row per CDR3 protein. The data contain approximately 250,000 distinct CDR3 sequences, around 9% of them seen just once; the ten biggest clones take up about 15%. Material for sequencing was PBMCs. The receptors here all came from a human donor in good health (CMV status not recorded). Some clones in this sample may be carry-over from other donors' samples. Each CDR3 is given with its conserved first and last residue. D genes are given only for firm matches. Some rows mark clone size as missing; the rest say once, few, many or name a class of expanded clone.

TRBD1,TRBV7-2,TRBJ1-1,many,CASSSDRITEAFF,TGTGCCAGCAGCTCGGACAGGATCACTGAAGCTTTCTTT
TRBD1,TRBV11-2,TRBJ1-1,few,CASSMGQGSTEAFF,TGTGCCAGCAGCATGGGACAGGGAAGCACTGAAGCTTTCTTT
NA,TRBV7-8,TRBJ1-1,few,CASSPLGGTEAFF,TGTGCCAGCAGCCCATTAGGGGGGACTGAAGCTTTCTTT
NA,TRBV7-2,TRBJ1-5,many,CASSSRGGGNQPQHF,TGTGCCAGCAGCTCCCGGGGGGGGGGCAATCAGCCCCAGCATTTT
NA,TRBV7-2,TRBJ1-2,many,CASSFSSREGYTF,TGTGCCAGCAGCTTCTCCTCCCGGGAGGGCTACACCTTC
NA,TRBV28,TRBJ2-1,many,CASLQGNNEQFF,TGTGCCAGCTTGCAGGGGAACAATGAGCAGTTCTTC
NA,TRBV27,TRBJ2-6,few,CASTRRGGVYSGANVLTF,TGTGCCAGCACGAGGCGCGGCGGGGTATACTCTGGGGCCAACGTCCTGACTTTC
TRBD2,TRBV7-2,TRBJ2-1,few,CASSLVSGGHNEQFF,TGTGCCAGCAGCTTAGTTAGCGGGGGACACAATGAGCAGTTCTTC
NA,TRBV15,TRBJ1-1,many,CATSRDSGTEAFF,TGTGCCACCAGCAGAGATTCGGGCACTGAAGCTTTCTTT
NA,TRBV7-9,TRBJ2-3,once,CASSTTRPGAPTDTQYF,TGTGCCAGCAGCACCACCCGACCGGGCGCCCCCACAGATACGCAGTATTTT
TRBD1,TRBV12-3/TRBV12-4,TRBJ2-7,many,CASSLRVGTGAVEQYF,TGTGCCAGCAGTTTAAGGGTCGGGACAGGGGCGGTCGAGCAGTACTTC
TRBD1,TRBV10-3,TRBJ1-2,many,CAISEGTANYGYTF,TGTGCCATCAGTGAAGGGACAGCTAACTATGGCTACACCTTC
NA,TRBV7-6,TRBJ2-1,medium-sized,CASSASPVGNEQFF,TGTGCCAGCAGCGCCAGCCCAGTGGGGAATGAGCAGTTCTTC
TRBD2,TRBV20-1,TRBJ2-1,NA,CSAVGLADYNEQFF,TGCAGTGCGGTGGGGCTAGCGGATTACAATGAGCAGTTCTTC
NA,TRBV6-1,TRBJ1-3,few,CASTDRLSGNTIYF,TGTGCCAGCACCGACAGGCTCTCTGGAAACACCATATATTTT
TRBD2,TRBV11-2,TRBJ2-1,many,CASSSRGGPYNEQFF,TGTGCCAGCAGCTCACGGGGGGGCCCCTACAATGAGCAGTTCTTC
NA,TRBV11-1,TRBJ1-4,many,CASSFPGGLGEKLFF,TGTGCCAGCAGCTTCCCGGGGGGGCTGGGCGAAAAACTGTTTTTT
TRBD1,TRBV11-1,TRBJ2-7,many,CASSLWDSSYEQYF,TGTGCCAGCAGCTTATGGGACAGCTCTTACGAGCAGTACTTC
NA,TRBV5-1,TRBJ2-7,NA,CASSLVRAQYEQYF,TGCGCCAGCAGCTTGGTAAGGGCGCAATACGAGCAGTACTTC
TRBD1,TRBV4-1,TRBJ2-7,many,CASSQDRDRPYEQYF,TGCGCCAGCAGCCAAGATCGGGACAGACCCTACGAGCAGTACTTC
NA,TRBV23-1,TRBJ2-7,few,CASSQSREQVYEQYF,TGCGCCAGCAGTCAATCCCGAGAACAGGTCTACGAGCAGTACTTC
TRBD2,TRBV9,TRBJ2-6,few,CASSVETSWSGANVLTF,TGTGCCAGCAGCGTAGAGACTAGCTGGTCTGGGGCCAACGTCCTGACTTTC
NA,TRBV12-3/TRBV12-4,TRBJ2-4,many,CASSLDGLAKNIQYF,TGTGCCAGCAGCCTAGACGGCCTAGCCAAAAACATTCAGTACTTC
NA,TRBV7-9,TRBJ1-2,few,CASSFGSDLGYTF,TGTGCCAGCAGCTTTGGTTCGGACCTAGGCTACACCTTC
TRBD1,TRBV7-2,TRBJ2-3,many,CASSSGGQGLDTQYF,TGTGCCAGCAGCTCGGGGGGACAGGGTTTGGATACGCAGTATTTT
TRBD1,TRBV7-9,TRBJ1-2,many,CASSLNRGGYGYTF,TGTGCCAGCAGCTTAAACAGGGGAGGCTATGGCTACACCTTC
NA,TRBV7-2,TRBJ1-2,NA,CASSSRGDYGYTF,TGTGCCAGCAGTTCGAGGGGGGACTATGGCTACACCTTC
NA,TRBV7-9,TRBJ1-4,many,CASSSPLTSTNEKLFF,TGTGCCAGCAGCTCGCCTCTGACTTCAACTAATGAAAAACTGTTTTTT
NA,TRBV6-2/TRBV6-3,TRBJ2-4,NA,CATRAGGVAKNIQYF,TGTGCCACCCGAGCGGGCGGGGTGGCCAAAAACATTCAGTACTTC
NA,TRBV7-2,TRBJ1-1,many,CASSPPLTPPNTEAFF,TGTGCCAGCAGTCCACCCCTGACACCGCCGAACACTGAAGCTTTCTTT
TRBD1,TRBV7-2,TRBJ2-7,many,CASSISGTETYEQYF,TGTGCCAGCAGCATATCTGGGACAGAAACCTACGAGCAGTACTTC
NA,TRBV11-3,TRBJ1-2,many,CASSQGLGSNYGYTF,TGTGCCAGCAGCCAGGGTTTGGGATCTAACTATGGCTACACCTTC
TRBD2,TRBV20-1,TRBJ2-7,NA,CSARGLAGINEQYF,TGCAGTGCTAGAGGACTAGCGGGTATCAACGAGCAGTACTTC
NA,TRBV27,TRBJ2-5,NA,CASSFQGGGGETQYF,TGTGCCAGCAGTTTCCAGGGAGGGGGAGGAGAGACCCAGTACTTC
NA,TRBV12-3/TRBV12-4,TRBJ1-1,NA,CASSPQGATKGTEAFF,TGTGCCAGCAGTCCACAGGGTGCAACTAAGGGCACTGAAGCTTTCTTT
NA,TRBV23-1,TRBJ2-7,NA,CASSQSGVTAEAYEQYF,TGCGCCAGCAGTCAATCTGGCGTAACGGCAGAAGCCTACGAGCAGTACTTC
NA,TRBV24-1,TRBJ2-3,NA,CATSDPRLADTQYF,TGTGCCACCAGTGATCCACGACTGGCAGATACGCAGTATTTT
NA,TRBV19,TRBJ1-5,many,CASSFPAGSNQPQHF,TGTGCCAGTAGTTTCCCAGCAGGTTCCAATCAGCCCCAGCATTTT
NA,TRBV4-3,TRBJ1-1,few,CASSQPQEGHTEAFF,TGCGCCAGCAGCCAACCACAGGAGGGCCACACTGAAGCTTTCTTT
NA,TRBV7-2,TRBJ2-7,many,CASSLYGSVEQYF,TGTGCCAGCAGCTTGTACGGGTCTGTTGAGCAGTACTTC
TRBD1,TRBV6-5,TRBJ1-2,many,CASSYHYTRDRGVYGYTF,TGTGCCAGCAGTTACCACTACACGAGAGACAGGGGAGTATATGGCTACACCTTC
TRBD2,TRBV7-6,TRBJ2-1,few,CASAFAGGEQFF,TGTGCCAGCGCCTTCGCGGGAGGTGAGCAGTTCTTC
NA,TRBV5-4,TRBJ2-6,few,CASSLDPGGAFGANVLTF,TGTGCCAGCAGCTTGGACCCCGGAGGGGCTTTTGGGGCCAACGTCCTGACTTTC
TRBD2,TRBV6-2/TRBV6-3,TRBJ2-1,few,CASSYHSSGNEQFF,TGTGCCAGCAGTTACCATTCTAGCGGCAATGAGCAGTTCTTC
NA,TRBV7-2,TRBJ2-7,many,CASSLAFGGQPYEQYF,TGTGCCAGCAGCTTAGCGTTCGGGGGACAACCCTACGAGCAGTACTTC
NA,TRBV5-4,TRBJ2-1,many,CASSLAGASHNEQFF,TGTGCCAGCAGCTTGGCCGGGGCCAGCCACAATGAGCAGTTCTTC
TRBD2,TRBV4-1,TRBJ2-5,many,CASSQDIAGGPPETQYF,TGCGCCAGCAGCCAAGATATAGCGGGAGGGCCTCCGGAGACCCAGTACTTC
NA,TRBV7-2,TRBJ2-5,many,CASSFEHSGSINQETQYF,TGTGCCAGCAGCTTCGAGCATAGCGGATCAATAAACCAAGAGACCCAGTACTTC
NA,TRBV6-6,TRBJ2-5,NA,CASSHAGQTNQETQYF,TGTGCCAGCAGTCACGCGGGACAGACTAACCAAGAGACCCAGTACTTC
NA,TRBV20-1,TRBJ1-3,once,CSASFRAGNTIYF,TGCAGTGCTAGTTTTAGGGCTGGAAACACCATATATTTT